These 28 T cell receptor beta chains were all obtained from the same sample, sequenced in a study of cytomegalovirus exposure and HLA in healthy donors. In the PCR, 60 Vbeta and 13 Jbeta primers were used. TCRdb's table, derived via immunoSEQ multiplex PCR, lists solely in-frame clones and lacks some. The sample lists roughly 150,000 clones, around four fifths occurring once. Sequenced material: PBMCs. The receptors shown here come from a young man in good health and CMV-seropositive.

V and J are TRBV6-1 and TRBJ1-5, with D unclear. Trimming cost V 4 bases and J 3 bases, with 7 bases left between them. The CDR3 runs 13 residues. The germline CDR1 and CDR2 sequences are MNHNS and SASEGT. The CDR3 bases are TGTGCCAGCAGTGGAGGGATCAATCAGCCCCAGCATTTT. Its protein product is CASSGGINQPQHF.

Comments on this clone: The sample contains more than one DNA sequence encoding this CDR3. CDR3 protein: CASSRTGTGNEKLFF. CDR3 DNA: TGTGCCAGCAGCCGAACCGGGACAGGGAATGAAAAACTGTTTTTT. The V call is TRBV27, the J call TRBJ1-4; 9 nucleotides match TRBD1. Germline lookup yields CDR1 MNHEY and CDR2 SMNVEV (reference sequence). The CDR3 totals 15 residues. With V trimmed by 6 bases and J by 5 bases, 7 bases remained unmatched.

The CDR3: CASSLPLQGAGSYEQYF. The DNA for the CDR3 is TGTGCCAGCAGTCTCCCCCTACAGGGGGCTGGATCCTACGAGCAGTACTTC. The chain employs TRBV2 and TRBJ2-7; 9 nucleotides line up with TRBD1. CDR3 length: 17 amino acids. The germline V gene encodes CDR1 SNHLY and CDR2 FYNNEI. J gave up 1 base and V 5 bases, and 12 bases lay outside the gene matches.

Points on this clone: Other DNA sequences in this specimen translate into the identical CDR3. This sequence joins TRBV18 and TRBJ2-7, with 12 bases lining up with TRBD1. J was trimmed by 0 bases and V by 3 bases; bases with no gene match: 6. The V gene's germline CDR1 is KGHSH and CDR2 LQKENI. CDR3 length equals 17 residues. The CDR3 nucleotides read TGTGCCAGCTCACCGGGGACAGGGGGCTATGACTCCTACGAGCAGTACTTC. This translates into CASSPGTGGYDSYEQYF.

The chain has TRBV7-9 and TRBJ2-1, with 8 bases fitting TRBD2. CDR1 and CDR2 from the germline V gene are SEHNR and FQNEAQ (reference sequence). J lost 15 bases, V lost 1 base, and 5 bases had no gene match. The CDR3 spans 12 residues. The CDR3 DNA follows: TGTGCCAGCAGCTTAGTCGGGGGGGCTCGGTTCTTC. Protein sequence: CASSLVGGARFF. Supplemented by reference TRBV7-9 and TRBJ2-1, the full variable domain reads DTGVSQNPRHKITKRGQNVTFRCDPISEHNRLYWYRQTLGQGPEFLTYFQNEAQLEKSRLLSDRFSAERPKGSFSTLEIQRTEQGDSAMYLCASSLVGGARFFGPGTRLTVL.

This clone occurred once. The V gene is TRBV6-1, the J gene TRBJ1-1, with TRBD1 matching 8 bases. The CDR3 is 14 amino acids. Trimming cost V 5 bases and J 3 bases; bases outside gene matches: 5. The germline CDR1 and CDR2 sequences are MNHNS and SASEGT. Here the CDR3 reads CASSQGAHDTEAFF. The CDR3, as DNA: TGTGCCAGCAGTCAGGGGGCTCATGACACTGAAGCTTTCTTT.

The V and J genes are TRBV7-9 and TRBJ1-4; no firm D call. V was pared by 3 bases and J by 8 bases, with 10 bases between. Germline V gene sequence: CDR1 SEHNR, CDR2 FQNEAQ (reference sequence). This CDR3 has 13 residues. CDR3 loop: CASSFSQWEKLFF. The CDR3 nucleotides read TGTGCCAGCAGCTTTTCACAGTGGGAAAAACTGTTTTTT.

The chain is built from TRBV2 and TRBJ1-1; D perhaps matches TRBD1 (6 bases). CDR3 length: 13 amino acids. The V gene lost 6 bases and the J gene lost 4 bases, with 12 bases spanning the gap. Germline V CDR1 and CDR2: SNHLY, FYNNEI. CDR3 protein: CASRGGVATEAFF. Here the CDR3 DNA reads TGTGCCAGCAGAGGGGGAGTGGCCACTGAAGCTTTCTTT.

The chain uses TRBV30 and TRBJ1-4; 7 nucleotides agree with TRBD1. The ends lost 4 bases at V and 6 bases at J; junction bases unmatched: 5. This CDR3 region has 13 residues. The germline CDR1 and CDR2 sequences are GTSNPN and SVGIG (reference sequence). DNA of the CDR3: TGTGCCTGGAAACGCGGGACAGATGAAAAACTGTTTTTT. This codes for CAWKRGTDEKLFF.

This clone was observed once. J is TRBJ2-7 and V is TRBV27; 8 bases are a match to TRBD2. The CDR3 loop spans 14 amino acids. Trimming removed 2 bases from V and 3 bases from J; junction bases left unmatched: 3. Germline loops: CDR1 MNHEY, CDR2 SMNVEV (reference sequence). The CDR3 region has the DNA TGTGCCAGCAGTTTAGTAGCGGGGTACTACGAGCAGTACTTC. Its protein is CASSLVAGYYEQYF.

The chain recombines TRBV15 with TRBJ2-2; D might be TRBD1 (6 bases). This CDR3 is 15 amino acids long. The V gene's germline CDR1 is LNHNV and CDR2 YYDKDF (reference sequence). V lost 1 base and J lost 6, with 12 bases in between. The CDR3 loop reads CATSRVTGLAGELFF. CDR3 DNA: TGTGCCACCAGCAGAGTAACAGGGTTGGCCGGGGAGCTGTTTTTT.

The chain combines TRBV6-1 with TRBJ1-1; 7 positions agree with TRBD1. V dropped 8 bases and J dropped 1; count of bases not matched to a gene: 4. Germline V gene data show CDR1 as MNHNS and CDR2 as SASEGT. This CDR3 region has 13 residues. This CDR3 is CASRGQPNTEAFF. The CDR3 DNA reads TGTGCCAGCCGGGGACAGCCGAACACTGAAGCTTTCTTT.

Only a few counts were recorded for this clone. The chain carries TRBV4-1 and TRBJ2-2; no reliable D call. V dropped 1 base and J dropped 7 bases, with 10 bases sitting between them. The germline V gene has CDR1 MGHRA and CDR2 YSYEKL. This CDR3 region has 14 residues. The CDR3, as DNA: TGCGCCAGCAGCCAAGTTTTGAGGTTCGGGGAGCTGTTTTTT. This gives the protein CASSQVLRFGELFF.

This clone came up once. The gene calls are TRBV7-9 and TRBJ2-7; 8 bases are shared with TRBD2. V was clipped by 5 bases and J by 2 bases; unmatched bases: 8. Germline CDR1 reads SEHNR; CDR2 reads FQNEAQ (reference sequence). The CDR3 is made up of 15 amino acids. CDR3 coding DNA: TGTGCCAGCAGCACCCAGGGACTAGGGCCCTACGAGCAGTACTTC. This encodes CASSTQGLGPYEQYF.

The CDR3 region has the DNA TGTGCCTCCTTGAAGGGGGCAGTTGGCTACACCTTC. Its translation: CASLKGAVGYTF. V gene TRBV2 combines with J gene TRBJ1-2; 7 nucleotides line up with TRBD1. Looked up from germline, CDR1 is SNHLY and CDR2 is FYNNEI. The V gene end was trimmed by 11 bases and the J gene end by 7 bases; junction bases not matched to a gene: 10. The CDR3 runs to 12 residues.

The chain joins TRBV12-5 to TRBJ1-1; D may be TRBD1 (5 bases). Germline V gene lookup returns CDR1 LGHNT and CDR2 FRNRAP. Trimming cost V 4 bases and J 5 bases, with 14 bases left between them. The CDR3 extends over 14 amino acids. The CDR3 protein is CASGSGVPRTEAFF. CDR3 in DNA: TGTGCTAGTGGTTCGGGGGTTCCGCGGACTGAAGCTTTCTTT.

V gene TRBV7-3 combines with J gene TRBJ2-1; the D gene is possibly TRBD2 (7 bases). V was trimmed by 4 bases and J by 1 base, leaving 17 bases between them. Looked up from germline, CDR1 is SGHTA and CDR2 is FQGTGA. This CDR3 contains 17 residues. The CDR3 DNA sequence: TGTGCCAGCAGCTCTCTGGGGGGGCGGGTATCCTACAATGAGCAGTTCTTC. Protein: CASSSLGGRVSYNEQFF.

This clone was counted once. Here the CDR3 reads CASSLDRKSSGNTIYF. The CDR3 DNA reads as TGTGCCAGCAGCTTGGACAGAAAGAGCTCTGGAAACACCATATATTTT. The gene calls are TRBV7-9 and TRBJ1-3; D is possibly TRBD1 (6 bases). V was clipped by 3 bases and J by 0 bases, with 12 bases between them. The CDR3 sequence is 16 residues long. CDR1 is SEHNR, CDR2 FQNEAQ, per germline (reference sequence).

The chain couples TRBV5-4 to TRBJ1-2; the match to TRBD1 covers 7 bases. The CDR3 runs to 15 residues. V gave up 1 base and J gave up 6 bases; unmatched junction bases: 9. The germline V gene encodes CDR1 SGHNT and CDR2 YYREEE (reference sequence). CDR3 residues: CASSLTGAVRDGYTF. CDR3 nucleotides: TGTGCCAGCAGCTTGACAGGGGCGGTCAGGGATGGCTACACCTTC.

This clone turned up a few times. The chain employs TRBV2 and TRBJ1-4; TRBD1 agrees at 10 bases. The CDR3 is 15 amino acids. The trim removed 6 bases at V and 7 bases at J, leaving 8 bases unmatched. The V gene's germline CDR1 is SNHLY and CDR2 FYNNEI. The chain's CDR3 is CASRDRDRGSEKLFF. As DNA, the CDR3 is TGTGCCAGCAGAGACCGGGACAGGGGATCTGAAAAACTGTTTTTT.

This clone was detected a few times. The V and J genes are TRBV12-5 and TRBJ1-1; D is unresolved. The ends were cut back, 0 bases at V and 5 bases at J, with 13 bases in the middle. The CDR3 is 15 amino acids. Germline values: CDR1 LGHNT, CDR2 FRNRAP. CDR3: CASGLVIGSRTEAFF. The CDR3 bases are TGTGCTAGTGGTTTGGTCATAGGGAGCAGGACTGAAGCTTTCTTT.

The CDR3, as DNA: TGTGCCAGTAGTCCGGCAGGGGGTACCGGGGAGCTGTTTTTT. This encodes CASSPAGGTGELFF. The rearrangement uses TRBV19 and TRBJ2-2, with 7 bases aligning to TRBD1. Germline loops: CDR1 LNHDA, CDR2 SQIVND (reference sequence). There are 14 residues in the CDR3. V shed 5 bases and J 5 bases; nucleotides not matched to a gene: 5.

The V gene is TRBV21-1, the J gene TRBJ2-1; whether TRBD2, the table's D call, matches the DNA was not checked. TRBV21-1 is reported as a pseudogene. The CDR3 is 14 amino acids. The CDR3 reads CASSKHLASGEQFF. CDR3 nucleotide sequence: TGTGCCAGCAGCAAACACCTAGCGTCGGGCGAGCAGTTCTTC.

The V call is TRBV4-2, the J call TRBJ2-3; TRBD2 might be the D (7 bases). The V end was cut by 0 bases, the J end by 2 bases, with 15 bases between. Per germline, CDR1 LGHNA and CDR2 YNFKEQ. This CDR3 region has 17 residues. The CDR3 here is CASSQDHGGGATDTQYF. In nucleotides, the CDR3 is TGTGCCAGCAGCCAAGATCACGGAGGGGGGGCCACAGATACGCAGTATTTT.

J is TRBJ2-7 and V is TRBV7-9; 9 bases agree with TRBD1. V was clipped by 0 bases and J by 4 bases; unmatched bases: 10. Germline CDR1 reads SEHNR; CDR2 reads FQNEAQ (reference sequence). The CDR3 covers 17 residues. The CDR3 region has the DNA TGTGCCAGCAGCTTAGCTCGACTCCGGGACAGGGATTACGAGCAGTACTTC. Amino acids: CASSLARLRDRDYEQYF.

The rearrangement uses TRBV13 and TRBJ2-1, with 7 nucleotides matching TRBD1. V shed 0 bases and J 16 bases; nucleotides not matched to a gene: 15. The germline V gene has CDR1 PRHDT and CDR2 FYEKMQ (reference sequence). CDR3 length: 15 amino acids. The CDR3 reads CASSLGDRGQGKVFF. DNA for the CDR3: TGTGCCAGCAGCTTAGGAGATAGGGGGCAGGGTAAAGTATTCTTC.

This chain connects TRBV5-1 to TRBJ2-2; 7 bases match TRBD2. J gave up 5 bases and V 3 bases, and 16 bases lay outside the gene matches. CDR1 is SGHRS, CDR2 YFSETQ, per germline. The CDR3 loop spans 18 amino acids. This chain's CDR3 is CASSWGGHETDSTGELFF. The CDR3 DNA is TGCGCCAGCAGCTGGGGGGGTCATGAGACTGATAGTACCGGGGAGCTGTTTTTT.

This clone has only a few counts. This chain joins TRBV2 and TRBJ1-1; D gene ambiguous. This CDR3 comprises 11 residues. V lost 7 bases and J 5 bases, leaving 8 bases between the germline ends. Germline-derived CDR1 and CDR2 are SNHLY and FYNNEI. CDR3 amino acids: CASKARTEAFF. CDR3 bases: TGTGCCAGCAAGGCGCGGACTGAAGCTTTCTTT.